Each of the 21 T cell receptor beta chains below was sequenced from the same sample in a study of control samples from healthy donors and cancer patients. The table came from immunoSEQ multiplex PCR; TCRdb's copy has only in-frame clones and leaves some out. The sample contains about 18,000 clones, about four fifths of which appear only once. Sequencing input: PBMCs. The receptors come from an older man with head and neck cancer.

The CDR3 bases are TGTGCCAGCAGCTCCCGTCGGAACACTGAAGCTTTCTTT. Its translation is CASSSRRNTEAFF. The gene calls are TRBV7-2 and TRBJ1-1; no definite D call. Germline-derived CDR1 and CDR2 are SGHTA and FQGNSA. The CDR3 covers 13 residues. Between the trimmed V and J ends, which lost 4 bases and 1 base, there was a span of 7 bases.

CDR3 amino acids: CSVDGQGSAFF. CDR3 DNA sequence: TGCAGCGTTGATGGACAGGGATCAGCTTTCTTT. This sequence joins TRBV29-1 and TRBJ1-1; 8 bases fit TRBD1. CDR1 is SQVTM and CDR2 is ANQGSEA in the germline V gene. Germline trimming cut 3 bases from V and 10 bases from J; bases unmatched to any gene: 4. This CDR3 is 11 amino acids long.

The chain links TRBV19 to TRBJ1-2; 7 positions agree with TRBD1. V dropped 3 bases and J dropped 3; count of bases not matched to a gene: 1. The germline V gene has CDR1 LNHDA and CDR2 SQIVND (reference sequence). The CDR3 length is 13 residues. CDR3 region: CASSMGQYYGYTF. DNA for the CDR3: TGTGCCAGTAGTATGGGACAGTACTATGGCTACACCTTC. Complete variable domain (other parts from reference TRBV19 and TRBJ1-2): DGGITQSPKYLFRKEGQNVTLSCEQNLNHDAMYWYRQDPGQGLRLIYYSQIVNDFQKGDIAEGYSVSREKKESFPLTVTSAQKNPTAFYLCASSMGQYYGYTFGSGTRLTVV.

This clone has a handful of counts. The V gene is TRBV12-3 or TRBV12-4, the J gene TRBJ2-7; D perhaps matches TRBD2 (5 bases). Trimming cost V 6 bases and J 4 bases, with 10 bases left between them. The CDR3 length is 12 residues. CDR3 protein: CASRGESYEQYF. The CDR3 DNA sequence: TGTGCCAGCAGGGGAGAGAGTTACGAGCAGTACTTC.

This chain joins TRBV6-5 and TRBJ2-7; D ambiguous. The germline gives CDR1 MNHEY, CDR2 SVGAGI. The V end lost 6 bases, the J end lost 0 bases, and 9 bases lay between the germline ends. This CDR3 has 13 amino acids. CDR3 DNA: TGTGCCAGCAGCTCGACTCTCTCCTACGAGCAGTACTTC. This gives the protein CASSSTLSYEQYF.

The chain has TRBV6-5 and TRBJ2-2; TRBD1 aligns across 7 bases. V lost 10 bases to trimming and J lost 0 bases; unmatched junction nucleotides: 5. Germline values: CDR1 MNHEY, CDR2 SVGAGI. This CDR3 region has 14 residues. CDR3 coding DNA: TGTGCCACCCACAGGGGCCCGAACACCGGGGAGCTGTTTTTT. Its translation: CATHRGPNTGELFF.

The chain recombines TRBV9 with TRBJ2-5; 7 positions agree with TRBD2. Germline values: CDR1 SGDLS, CDR2 YYNGEE. V lost 1 base and J lost 5; bases outside the gene matches: 8. The CDR3 totals 15 residues. CDR3 sequence: CASSVMGGPGETQYF. CDR3 DNA sequence: TGTGCCAGCAGCGTAATGGGAGGGCCCGGGGAGACCCAGTACTTC.

The rearrangement joins TRBV9 to TRBJ2-5; D assignment may be TRBD1 or TRBD2 (5 bases each). V gave up 5 bases and J gave up 4 bases, with 18 bases separating them. Germline-derived CDR1 and CDR2 are SGDLS and YYNGEE. This CDR3 spans 15 amino acids. The CDR3 loop reads CASSDGQGRGETQYF. The CDR3 coding sequence is TGTGCCAGCAGTGACGGTCAGGGACGAGGAGAGACCCAGTACTTC.

This clone was seen a single time. The chain employs TRBV7-2 and TRBJ2-1; the D is unclear. The germline V gene encodes CDR1 SGHTA and CDR2 FQGNSA. The CDR3 is 13 residues long. V was cut by 5 bases and J by 0 bases, with 5 bases left in between. DNA for the CDR3: TGTGCCAGCAGCCTGAACTCCTACAATGAGCAGTTCTTC. Protein product: CASSLNSYNEQFF.

The V call is TRBV6-5, the J call TRBJ2-3; tentatively, D is TRBD1 or TRBD2 (5 bases each). Germline V gene sequence: CDR1 MNHEY, CDR2 SVGAGI. The V end was cut by 1 base, the J end by 2 bases, with 10 bases between. The CDR3 is 15 amino acids. The CDR3 here is CASSYLQDFTDTQYF. CDR3 nucleotide sequence: TGTGCCAGCAGTTACTTACAGGACTTCACAGATACGCAGTATTTT.

The V gene is TRBV30, the J gene TRBJ2-2; TRBD2 might be the D (5 bases). V lost 4 bases, J lost 6 bases, and 24 bases lay in between. Germline V gene lookup returns CDR1 GTSNPN and CDR2 SVGIG (reference sequence). The CDR3 covers 17 residues. The CDR3 DNA is TGTGCCTGGACCCGCTGGGGAGTCTTGGAGGAGTCCGGGGAGCTGTTTTTT. This translates into CAWTRWGVLEESGELFF.

This rearrangement joins TRBV27 to TRBJ1-5; D may be TRBD1 (6 bases). With 6 bases removed from V and 3 bases from J, the gap between germline ends came to 12 bases. This CDR3 region has 14 residues. CDR1 and CDR2 from the germline V gene are MNHEY and SMNVEV (reference sequence). The CDR3 is CASSPRDTNQPQHF. In nucleotides, the CDR3 is TGTGCCAGCAGCCCTAGGGACACCAATCAGCCCCAGCATTTT.

This sequence joins TRBV5-1 and TRBJ2-3, with 10 bases lining up with TRBD2. Germline CDR1 SGHRS, CDR2 YFSETQ. This CDR3 contains 17 residues. The V segment lost 0 bases and the J segment 5 bases; nucleotides outside the gene matches: 9. For the CDR3, the DNA is TGCGCCAGCAGCTTGGCCCCGTTGGTAGCGGGAGGAGATACGCAGTATTTT. Its protein is CASSLAPLVAGGDTQYF.

The gene calls are TRBV5-1 and TRBJ1-1; no definite D call. The CDR3 runs to 14 residues. Germline V gene data show CDR1 as SGHRS and CDR2 as YFSETQ. With 1 base removed from V and 5 bases from J, the gap between germline ends came to 12 bases. The CDR3 nucleotides are TGCGCCAGCAGCTTGATGGGGTCGGAAACTGAAGCTTTCTTT. As protein: CASSLMGSETEAFF.

This chain uses TRBV15 with TRBJ1-2, with D maybe TRBD1 (5 bases). The CDR3 is made up of 15 amino acids. The V end was cut by 0 bases, the J end by 9 bases, with 17 bases between. Germline V gives CDR1 LNHNV, CDR2 YYDKDF (reference sequence). CDR3 bases: TGTGCCACCAGCAGAGATCACAACCAGGGAATTAGCTACACCTTC. Translated: CATSRDHNQGISYTF.

This sequence joins TRBV15 and TRBJ1-4, with D unresolved. Trimming removed 1 base at V and 8 bases at J, with 8 bases between. Looked up from germline, CDR1 is LNHNV and CDR2 is YYDKDF (reference sequence). The CDR3 has 13 residues. This chain's CDR3 is CATSRAYLEKLFF. CDR3 DNA: TGTGCCACCAGCAGAGCCTACCTGGAAAAACTGTTTTTT.

The rearrangement links TRBV13 to TRBJ2-1; the D gene is possibly TRBD1 (5 bases). The CDR3 runs 13 residues. The V and J ends lost 5 bases and 3 bases respectively, with 8 bases between them. Per the germline V gene, CDR1 is PRHDT and CDR2 is FYEKMQ (reference sequence). CDR3 region: CASSRQGYNEQFF. The CDR3 region has the DNA TGTGCCAGCAGCCGTCAGGGCTACAATGAGCAGTTCTTC.

This clone has just one count. This rearrangement joins TRBV5-1 to TRBJ2-5, with 7 bases aligning to TRBD1. There are 15 residues in the CDR3. In germline, CDR1 is SGHRS, CDR2 YFSETQ. The ends lost 2 bases at V and 5 bases at J; junction bases unmatched: 9. The CDR3 loop is CASSLRGGERETQYF. The DNA of the CDR3 is TGCGCCAGCAGCTTACGAGGGGGCGAGAGGGAGACCCAGTACTTC.

The chain joins TRBV2 to TRBJ1-1; D not resolved. V was shortened by 7 bases and J by 4 bases, with 4 bases between the two germline ends. The CDR3 is 10 residues long. Looked up from germline, CDR1 is SNHLY and CDR2 is FYNNEI. The CDR3 loop reads CASTGTEAFF. The CDR3 bases are TGTGCCAGCACGGGCACTGAAGCTTTCTTT.

This clone has only a few counts. The chain joins TRBV2 to TRBJ2-7; 14 bases align to TRBD2. V was clipped by 11 bases and J by 6 bases; unmatched bases: 6. The CDR3 has 13 amino acids. Looked up from germline, CDR1 is SNHLY and CDR2 is FYNNEI. CDR3 DNA: TGTGCCGGTTCCGGGACTAGCGGGAGCGAGCAGTACTTC. Translation gives CAGSGTSGSEQYF.

This clone was counted a single time. The chain couples TRBV25-1 to TRBJ2-7; TRBD1 agrees at 7 bases. Germline V gene lookup returns CDR1 MGHDK and CDR2 SYGVNS. V was pared by 6 bases and J by 4 bases, with 6 bases of the junction left unmatched. The CDR3 is 13 amino acids. For the CDR3, the DNA is TGTGCCAGCAGCGACGGGACAGTTTACGAGCAGTACTTC. Translating it yields CASSDGTVYEQYF.